This T cell receptor beta chain emerged from a study of control samples from healthy donors and cancer patients. The repertoire was sequenced with immunoSEQ multiplex PCR; TCRdb's copy has only in-frame clones and lacks some. Seen here are about 170,000 clones, roughly 90% observed once, and the top ten hold around 13%. The sequence derives from a man younger than 40 in good health. Sequences were obtained from blood.

The CDR3 DNA follows: TGTGCCAGCCACCTGGGGACGGGGAATTCACCCCTCCACTTT. This translates into CASHLGTGNSPLHF. This rearrangement joins TRBV19 to TRBJ1-6, with TRBD1 as a possible D gene (5 bases). The germline V gene has CDR1 LNHDA and CDR2 SQIVND (reference sequence). The CDR3 length is 14 residues. Trimming left V 9 bases short and J 7 bases short, with 16 bases between.